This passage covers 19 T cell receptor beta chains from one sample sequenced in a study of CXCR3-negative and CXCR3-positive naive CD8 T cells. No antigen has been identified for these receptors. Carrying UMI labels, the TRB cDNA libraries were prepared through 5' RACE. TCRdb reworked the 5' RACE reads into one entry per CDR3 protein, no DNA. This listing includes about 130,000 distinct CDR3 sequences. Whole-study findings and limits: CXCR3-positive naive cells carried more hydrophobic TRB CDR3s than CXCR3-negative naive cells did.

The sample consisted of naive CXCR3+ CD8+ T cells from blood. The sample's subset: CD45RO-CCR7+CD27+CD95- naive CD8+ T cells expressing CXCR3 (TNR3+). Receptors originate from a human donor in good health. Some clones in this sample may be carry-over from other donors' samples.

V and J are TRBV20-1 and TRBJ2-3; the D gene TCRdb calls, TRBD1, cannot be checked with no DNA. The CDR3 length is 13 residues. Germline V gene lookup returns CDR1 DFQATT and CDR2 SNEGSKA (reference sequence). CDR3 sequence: CSARRRQGYTQYF.

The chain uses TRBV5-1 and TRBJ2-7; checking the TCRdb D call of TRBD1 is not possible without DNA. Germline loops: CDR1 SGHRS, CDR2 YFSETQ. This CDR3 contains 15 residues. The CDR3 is CASSLNQEGGGEQYF.

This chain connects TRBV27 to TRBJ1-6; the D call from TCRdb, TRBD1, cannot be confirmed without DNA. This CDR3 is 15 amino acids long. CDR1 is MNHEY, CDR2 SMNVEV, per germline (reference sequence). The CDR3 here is CASSHGTGFNSPLHF.

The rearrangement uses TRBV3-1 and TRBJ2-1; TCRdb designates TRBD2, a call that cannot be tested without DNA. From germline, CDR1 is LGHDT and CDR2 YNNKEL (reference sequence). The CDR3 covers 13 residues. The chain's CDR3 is CASSQDSGLEQFF.

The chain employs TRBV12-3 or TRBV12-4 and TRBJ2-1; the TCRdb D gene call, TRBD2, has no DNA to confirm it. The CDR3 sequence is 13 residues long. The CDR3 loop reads CASSFLPTDEQFF.

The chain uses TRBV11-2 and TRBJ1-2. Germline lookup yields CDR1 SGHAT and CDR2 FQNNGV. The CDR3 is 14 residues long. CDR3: CASSLISDGYGYTF. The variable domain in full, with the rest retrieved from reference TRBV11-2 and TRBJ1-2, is EAGVAQSPRYKIIEKRQSVAFWCNPISGHATLYWYQQILGQGPKLLIQFQNNGVVDDSQLPKDRFSAERLKGVDSTLKIQPAKLEDSAVYLCASSLISDGYGYTFGSGTRLTVV.

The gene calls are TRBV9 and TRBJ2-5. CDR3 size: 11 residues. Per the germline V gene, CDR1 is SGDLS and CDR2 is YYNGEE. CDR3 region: CASSGDETQYF. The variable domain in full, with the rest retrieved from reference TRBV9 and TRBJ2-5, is DSGVTQTPKHLITATGQRVTLRCSPRSGDLSVYWYQQSLDQGLQFLIQYYNGEERAKGNILERFSAQQFPDLHSELNLSSLELGDSALYFCASSGDETQYFGPGTRLLVL.

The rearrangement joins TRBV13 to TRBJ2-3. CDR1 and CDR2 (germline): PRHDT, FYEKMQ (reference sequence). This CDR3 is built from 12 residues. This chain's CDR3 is CASSPRTDTQYF. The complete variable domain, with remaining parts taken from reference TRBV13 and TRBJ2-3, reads AAGVIQSPRHLIKEKRETATLKCYPIPRHDTVYWYQQGPGQDPQFLISFYEKMQSDKGSIPDRFSAQQFSDYHSELNMSSLELGDSALYFCASSPRTDTQYFGPGTRLTVL.

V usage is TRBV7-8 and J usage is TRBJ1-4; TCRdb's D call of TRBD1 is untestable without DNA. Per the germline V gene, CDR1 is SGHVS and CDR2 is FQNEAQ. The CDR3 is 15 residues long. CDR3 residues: CASSLKGGTNEKLFF. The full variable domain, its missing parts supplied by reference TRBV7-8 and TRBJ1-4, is GAGVSQSPRYKVAKRGQDVALRCDPISGHVSLFWYQQALGQGPEFLTYFQNEAQLDKSGLPSDRFFAERPEGSVSTLKIQRTQQEDSAVYLCASSLKGGTNEKLFFGSGTQLSVL.

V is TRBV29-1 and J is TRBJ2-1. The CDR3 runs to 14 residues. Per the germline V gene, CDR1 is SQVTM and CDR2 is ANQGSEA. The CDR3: CSVEDPGRYNEQFF.

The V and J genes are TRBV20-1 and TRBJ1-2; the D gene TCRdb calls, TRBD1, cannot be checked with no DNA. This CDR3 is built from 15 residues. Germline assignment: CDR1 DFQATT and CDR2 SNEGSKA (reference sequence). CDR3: CSASVAGTEGPGYTF.

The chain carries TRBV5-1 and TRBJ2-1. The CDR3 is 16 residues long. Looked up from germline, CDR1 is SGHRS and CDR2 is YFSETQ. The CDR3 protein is CASSLTGEASYNEQFF.

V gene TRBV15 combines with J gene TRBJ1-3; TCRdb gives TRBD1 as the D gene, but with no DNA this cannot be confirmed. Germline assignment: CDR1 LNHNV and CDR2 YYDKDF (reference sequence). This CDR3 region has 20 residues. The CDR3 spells CATSRDGGLAGRDSGNTIYF.

CDR3 region: CASSWRLSGRSTDTQYF. The V call is TRBV5-1, the J call TRBJ2-3. CDR3 length equals 17 residues. Germline CDR1 reads SGHRS; CDR2 reads YFSETQ. Filled out from reference TRBV5-1 and TRBJ2-3, the complete variable domain reads KAGVTQTPRYLIKTRGQQVTLSCSPISGHRSVSWYQQTPGQGLQFLFEYFSETQRNKGNFPGRFSGRQFSNSRSEMNVSTLELGDSALYLCASSWRLSGRSTDTQYFGPGTRLTVL.

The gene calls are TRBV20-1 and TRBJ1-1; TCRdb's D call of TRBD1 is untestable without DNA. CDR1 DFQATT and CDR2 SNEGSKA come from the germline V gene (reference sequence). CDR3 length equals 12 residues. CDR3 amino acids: CSAIRGDTEAFF.

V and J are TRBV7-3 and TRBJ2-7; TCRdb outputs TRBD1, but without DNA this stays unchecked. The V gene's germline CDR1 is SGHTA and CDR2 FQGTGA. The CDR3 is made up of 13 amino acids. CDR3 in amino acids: CVSSLAGTYEQYF.

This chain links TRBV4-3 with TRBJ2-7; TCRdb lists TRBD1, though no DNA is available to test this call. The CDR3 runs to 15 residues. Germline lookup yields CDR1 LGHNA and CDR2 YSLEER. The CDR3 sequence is CASSQEPGPLYEQYF.

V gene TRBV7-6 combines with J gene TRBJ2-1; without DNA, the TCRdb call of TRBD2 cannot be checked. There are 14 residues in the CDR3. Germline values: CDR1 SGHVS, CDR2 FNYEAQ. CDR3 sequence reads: CASSLAGLDFEQFF.

CDR3 amino acids: CSGWALDTEAFF. The rearrangement joins TRBV29-1 to TRBJ1-1. Per the germline V gene, CDR1 is SQVTM and CDR2 is ANQGSEA. The CDR3 has 12 residues.